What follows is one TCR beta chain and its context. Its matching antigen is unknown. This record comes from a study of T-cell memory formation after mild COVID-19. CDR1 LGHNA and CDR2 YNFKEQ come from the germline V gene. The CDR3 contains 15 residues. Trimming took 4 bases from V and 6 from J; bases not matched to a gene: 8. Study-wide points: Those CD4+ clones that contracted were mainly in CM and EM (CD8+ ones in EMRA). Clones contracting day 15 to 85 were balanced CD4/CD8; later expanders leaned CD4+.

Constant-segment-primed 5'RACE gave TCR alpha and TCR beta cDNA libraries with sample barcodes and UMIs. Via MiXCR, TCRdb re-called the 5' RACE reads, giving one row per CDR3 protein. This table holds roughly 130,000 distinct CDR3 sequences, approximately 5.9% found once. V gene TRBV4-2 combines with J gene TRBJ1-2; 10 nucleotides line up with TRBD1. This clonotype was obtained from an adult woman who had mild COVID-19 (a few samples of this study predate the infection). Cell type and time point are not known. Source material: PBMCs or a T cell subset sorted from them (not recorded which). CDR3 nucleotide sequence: TGTGCCAGCAGCCCGCGACAGGGGGCGATTAATGGCTACACCTTC. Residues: CASSPRQGAINGYTF.